The T cell receptor beta chain under discussion was sequenced for a study of control samples from healthy donors and cancer patients. V was pared by 4 bases and J by 9 bases, with 8 bases of the junction left unmatched. Germline-derived CDR1 and CDR2 are MNHEY and SMNVEV (reference sequence). CDR3 length: 15 residues. This clone was counted ten times or more. Sequencing was performed with immunoSEQ multiplex PCR; in TCRdb, only in-frame clones are kept and a portion is missing. The data show over 80,000 clones, with 79% seen just once and roughly a tenth held by the top ten. The chain combines TRBV27 with TRBJ2-2; 10 bases are shared with TRBD1. The sequenced sample was blood. This sequence was found in a woman in her twenties or thirties in good health. CDR3 region: CASSYPGTGVWELFF. In DNA form, the CDR3 reads TGTGCCAGCAGTTACCCCGGGACAGGGGTGTGGGAGCTGTTTTTT.